The 13 T cell receptor beta chains in this list originate from one sample, sequenced in a study of beta chain features in type 1 diabetes. The whole isolated RNA underwent reverse transcription, so sequencing captured expressed TCRB transcripts. TCRdb's copy holds only in-frame clones and misses some; the assay was immunoSEQ multiplex PCR. Among 620,000 or so clones listed, roughly a sixth were seen once. The sequenced material came from naive CD4+ T cells from blood. Source of these receptors: a man aged 18 to 29 in good health.

CDR3 protein: CASRLGGHLTDTQYF. CDR3 DNA: TGTGCCAGCAGGCTTGGGGGGCACCTCACAGATACGCAGTATTTT. The genes are TRBV7-3 and TRBJ2-3; the D call may be TRBD1 or TRBD2 (6 bases each). The CDR3 is made up of 15 amino acids. The V end lost 6 bases, the J end lost 2 bases, and 15 bases lay between the germline ends. CDR1 is SGHTA, CDR2 FQGTGA, per germline.

This clone was seen many times. This rearrangement joins TRBV23-1 to TRBJ2-3; D uncertain. TRBV23-1 is an ORF; its function is uncertain. The CDR3 sequence is 14 residues long. Trimming took off 0 bases at V and 4 bases at J, with 8 bases between the two ends. CDR3 coding DNA: TGCGCCAGCAGTCAATCGTCCGAATCAGATACGCAGTATTTT. It specifies CASSQSSESDTQYF.

This sequence joins TRBV11-3 and TRBJ2-7, with 10 bases matching TRBD1. J was trimmed by 4 bases and V by 5 bases; bases with no gene match: 5. Germline V gene sequence: CDR1 SGHNT, CDR2 YENEEA. The CDR3 has 14 amino acids. CDR3 nucleotide sequence: TGTGCCAGCAGCCCGAGGACAGGGGGTTACGAGCAGTACTTC. Its translation: CASSPRTGGYEQYF.

The chain recombines TRBV2 with TRBJ2-5; 10 bases map to TRBD2. V shed 1 base, J shed 5 bases, and the junction held 4 bases outside the gene matches. The CDR3 contains 15 residues. Germline V gene data show CDR1 as SNHLY and CDR2 as FYNNEI. The CDR3 sequence is CASSEGLAGVETQYF. For the CDR3, the DNA is TGTGCCAGCAGTGAAGGCCTAGCGGGGGTTGAGACCCAGTACTTC.

This clone was detected a few times. V and J are TRBV4-1 and TRBJ1-6; D is ambiguous. Looked up from germline, CDR1 is MGHRA and CDR2 is YSYEKL. This CDR3 has 17 residues. V was shortened by 0 bases and J by 7 bases, with 16 bases between the two germline ends. CDR3 bases: TGCGCCAGCAGCCAAGAACGCATCACGATGAGGAATTCACCCCTCCACTTT. Translation gives CASSQERITMRNSPLHF.

This chain joins TRBV7-2 and TRBJ2-2; maybe TRBD1 (6 bases). V dropped 6 bases and J dropped 5 bases, with 10 bases sitting between them. The CDR3 extends over 13 amino acids. The germline gives CDR1 SGHTA, CDR2 FQGNSA. The CDR3 is CASSPGVTGELFF. Written as DNA, the CDR3 is TGTGCCAGCAGTCCAGGGGTGACCGGGGAGCTGTTTTTT.

This clone has just a few counts. This chain connects TRBV7-9 to TRBJ2-3; D uncertain. Germline assignment: CDR1 SEHNR and CDR2 FQNEAQ (reference sequence). The CDR3 extends over 17 amino acids. V dropped 2 bases and J dropped 1 base, with 16 bases sitting between them. CDR3 sequence (DNA): TGTGCCAGCAGCTTAACGTTAGGCGGAATCCGCACAGATACGCAGTATTTT. This codes for CASSLTLGGIRTDTQYF.

This sequence joins TRBV4-1 and TRBJ2-1; no clear D gene. The V gene's germline CDR1 is MGHRA and CDR2 YSYEKL. The length of the CDR3 is 14 residues. V lost 4 bases and J 8 bases, leaving 15 bases between the germline ends. This CDR3 is CASSRLGLRDEQFF. CDR3 coding DNA: TGCGCCAGCAGCCGGCTAGGCCTCCGGGATGAGCAGTTCTTC.

This clone was observed a handful of times. This chain joins TRBV14 and TRBJ1-2, with TRBD1 identical over 8 bases. The CDR3 covers 17 residues. V lost 2 bases and J lost 6; bases outside the gene matches: 14. Looked up from germline, CDR1 is SGHDN and CDR2 is FVKESK. The CDR3 DNA reads as TGTGCCAGCAGCCAACGGCTTAGCAGGGGGCTGGGGAATGGCTACACCTTC. This codes for CASSQRLSRGLGNGYTF.

This clone was recorded a few times. The chain has TRBV10-3 and TRBJ1-6; possibly TRBD1 for D (5 bases). V gave up 6 bases and J gave up 9 bases, with 12 bases separating them. This CDR3 is 13 amino acids long. Germline V gene sequence: CDR1 ENHRY, CDR2 SYGVKD. CDR3 amino acids: CAIRQGPGSPLHF. The CDR3, as DNA: TGTGCCATCAGGCAGGGCCCGGGTTCACCCCTCCACTTT.

At least ten counts were recorded for this clone. The gene calls are TRBV7-2 and TRBJ2-5; D is perhaps TRBD1 (5 bases). CDR1 is SGHTA and CDR2 is FQGNSA in the germline V gene. The CDR3 consists of 14 residues. The V end lost 4 bases, the J end lost 1 base, and 10 bases lay between the germline ends. The CDR3, as DNA: TGTGCCAGCAGCTGGGGCGGAGTCCAAGAGACCCAGTACTTC. It yields the protein CASSWGGVQETQYF.

The chain recombines TRBV6-5 with TRBJ2-2; TRBD2 aligns across 7 bases. V lost 0 bases and J lost 1; bases outside the gene matches: 2. Germline-derived CDR1 and CDR2 are MNHEY and SVGAGI. The CDR3 is 16 residues long. Written as DNA, the CDR3 is TGTGCCAGCAGTTACTCACCGGGAGGGAACACCGGGGAGCTGTTTTTT. It is translated as CASSYSPGGNTGELFF.

For the CDR3, the DNA is TGCGCCAGCAGCTTGGAGTCAAGAGTGGGGTATGGCTACACCTTC. This translates into CASSLESRVGYGYTF. The chain joins TRBV5-1 to TRBJ1-2; D is undetermined. V was shortened by 0 bases and J by 5 bases, with 14 bases between the two germline ends. The CDR3 runs 15 residues. Germline V gene data show CDR1 as SGHRS and CDR2 as YFSETQ.